This entry features one T cell receptor (beta chain) sequence. Antigen specificity is unknown. The V gene end was trimmed by 5 bases and the J gene end by 5 bases; junction bases not matched to a gene: 9. The CDR3 loop spans 15 amino acids. Germline-derived CDR1 and CDR2 are SGHTA and FQGNSA. This entry is derived from a study of shared clonotypes between healthy human individuals. About the research overall: Donors consisted of a couple of women and a few men between 18 and 49. Whole-study findings and limits: The small donor group covered limited genetic and exposure diversity. Despite large depth, sorted-subset datasets appeared incompletely sequenced. Naive CD4 clonotypes overlapped across several donors at roughly 5%.

Generated by immunoSEQ multiplex PCR, the TCRdb table keeps only in-frame clones and is missing some. This table holds some 1.4 million clones, 95% to 97% found once. The sequence derives from a man aged 25 to 40 in good health. V usage is TRBV7-2 and J usage is TRBJ2-5, with 9 bases identical to TRBD2. Sample: naive CD4+ T cells sorted from blood. Stated subset: CD45RA+ positively selected. The CDR3, as DNA: TGTGCCAGCAGCGCCGGGGGCGGGAGGGTTGAGACCCAGTACTTC. Its protein is CASSAGGGRVETQYF.